Sequencing of this T cell receptor (beta chain) was carried out in a study of blood T cells in healthy people across ages. V was pared by 4 bases and J by 0 bases, with 9 bases between. This CDR3 is 14 amino acids long. Germline V gene lookup returns CDR1 MDHEN and CDR2 SYDVKM. Next came a second PCR, run for about 7 to 12 cycles, which used a sample-barcoded 5' primer along with a J-beta primer mix. TCRdb called the 5' RACE reads again in MiXCR, with one record for every CDR3 protein. The data show 850,000 to 1,000,000 distinct CDR3 sequences, with roughly 52% seen just once and 13% held by the top ten. This clonotype was picked up a small number of times.

The sample was blood. The rearrangement joins TRBV28 to TRBJ1-2; D gene uncertain. This sequence originates from a man in his thirties or forties in good health. The CDR3 region has the DNA TGTGCCAGCAGTTACACCAAGTCTAACTATGGCTACACCTTC. This translates into CASSYTKSNYGYTF.